Listed here is a single T cell receptor (beta chain). This CDR3 is 16 amino acids long. V shed 5 bases, J shed 0 bases, and the junction held 5 bases outside the gene matches. Germline V gene lookup returns CDR1 KGHDR and CDR2 SFDVKD. Recovered Cohort 3 donors showed two negative PCRs, clearance, or symptom resolution. How the authors handled the data: Reference gene primer amplification gave nucleated cell count estimates. The table came from immunoSEQ multiplex PCR; TCRdb's copy has only in-frame clones and leaves some out. Clonal size and the V and J genes are those of that table, whereas D and trimming came from the DNA. The profile shows hundreds of thousands of clones, 89% of them singletons. The source of the sample is a study of blood T cell repertoires in COVID-19.

The V call is TRBV24-1, the J call TRBJ2-2; TRBD2 matches 7 bases. Sequenced sample: PBMCs or T cells enriched from blood (not recorded which). The source of this sequence is a woman in her thirties or forties who had recovered from COVID-19. CDR3 nucleotide sequence: TGTGCCACCAGTGTCCAGCGGGACCCGAACACCGGGGAGCTGTTTTTT. It codes for CATSVQRDPNTGELFF.